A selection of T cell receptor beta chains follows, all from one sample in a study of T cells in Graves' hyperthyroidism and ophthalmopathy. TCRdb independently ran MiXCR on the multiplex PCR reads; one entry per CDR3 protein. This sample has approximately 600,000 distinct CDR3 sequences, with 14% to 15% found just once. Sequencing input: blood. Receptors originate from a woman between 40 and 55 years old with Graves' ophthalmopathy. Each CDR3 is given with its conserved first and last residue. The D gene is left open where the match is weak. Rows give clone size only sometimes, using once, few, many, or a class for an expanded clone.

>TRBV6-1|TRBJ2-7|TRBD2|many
CASSGQTVAGGAREQYF
TGTGCCAGCAGTGGCCAAACAGTAGCGGGAGGGGCGAGGGAGCAGTACTTC
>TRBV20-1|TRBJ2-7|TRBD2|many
CSAAGDEQYF
TGCAGTGCGGCGGGGGACGAGCAGTACTTC
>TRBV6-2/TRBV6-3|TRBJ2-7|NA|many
CASSYSRGDLYEQYF
TGTGCCAGCAGTTACTCGAGGGGGGATTTGTACGAGCAGTACTTC
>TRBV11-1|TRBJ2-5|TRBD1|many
CASSPTTGTGMYQETQYF
TGTGCCAGCAGCCCTACCACCGGGACAGGGATGTACCAAGAGACCCAGTACTTC
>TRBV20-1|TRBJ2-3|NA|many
CSARDLGLPNLRTDTQYF
TGCAGTGCTAGAGACCTAGGACTCCCGAATCTCCGCACAGATACGCAGTATTTT
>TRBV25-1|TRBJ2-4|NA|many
CASSEPGGRSDIQYF
TGTGCCAGCAGTGAACCAGGAGGGCGGAGTGACATTCAGTACTTC
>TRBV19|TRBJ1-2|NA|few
CASSTRMDRHYGYTF
TGTGCCAGTAGTACCCGAATGGACCGACACTATGGCTACACCTTC
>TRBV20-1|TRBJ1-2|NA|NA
CSADHGYTF
TGCAGTGCTGATCATGGCTACACCTTC
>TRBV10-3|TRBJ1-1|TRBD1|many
CAATGGENTEAFF
TGTGCCGCTACAGGGGGCGAGAACACTGAAGCTTTCTTT
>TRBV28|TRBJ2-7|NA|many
CASSPGNSYEQYF
TGTGCCAGCAGTCCGGGGAACTCCTACGAGCAGTACTTC
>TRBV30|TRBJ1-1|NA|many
CAWSPSNTEAFF
TGTGCCTGGAGTCCTTCCAACACTGAAGCTTTCTTT
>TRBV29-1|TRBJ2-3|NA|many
CSVEAAGAFWTDTQYF
TGCAGCGTTGAAGCGGCAGGGGCATTTTGGACAGATACGCAGTATTTT
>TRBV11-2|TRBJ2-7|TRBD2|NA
CASSFLAGPLEQYF
TGTGCCAGCAGCTTTCTAGCGGGACCTTTAGAGCAGTACTTC
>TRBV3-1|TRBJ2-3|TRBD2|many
CASSHRTSGRTDTQYF
TGTGCCAGCAGCCATCGGACTAGCGGGAGAACAGATACGCAGTATTTT
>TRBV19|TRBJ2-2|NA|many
CASSIGQGTGELFF
TGTGCCAGTAGTATAGGCCAGGGAACCGGGGAGCTGTTTTTT
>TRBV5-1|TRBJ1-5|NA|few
CASSLGQGSVGNEPQHF
TGCGCCAGCAGCTTGGGGCAGGGTAGCGTCGGGAATGAGCCCCAGCATTTT
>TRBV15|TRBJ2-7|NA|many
CATSREPGSSYEQYF
TGTGCCACCAGCAGAGAGCCCGGAAGCTCCTACGAGCAGTACTTC
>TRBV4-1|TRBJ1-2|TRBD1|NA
CASSQAPDRGYYGYTF
TGCGCCAGCAGCCAGGCTCCCGACAGGGGGTACTATGGCTACACCTTC
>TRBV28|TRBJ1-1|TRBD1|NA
CASSLYGTGTEAFF
TGTGCCAGCAGTTTATACGGGACAGGCACTGAAGCTTTCTTT
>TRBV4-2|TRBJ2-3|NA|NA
CASSQDKDGSGDTQYF
TGTGCCAGCAGCCAAGATAAAGACGGGAGCGGCGATACGCAGTATTTT
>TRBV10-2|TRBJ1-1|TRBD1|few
CASSGGTGGVNTEAFF
TGCGCCAGCAGTGGAGGGACAGGGGGTGTGAACACTGAAGCTTTCTTT
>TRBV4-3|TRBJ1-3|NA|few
CASSMLGTGNTIYF
TGCGCCAGCAGCATGCTGGGAACTGGAAACACCATATATTTT
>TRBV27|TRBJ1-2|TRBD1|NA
CASSPRQGLGDYGYTF
TGTGCCAGCAGCCCCCGACAGGGATTGGGTGACTATGGCTACACCTTC
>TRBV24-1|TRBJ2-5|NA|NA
CATQAGDKRTQYF
TGTGCCACCCAGGCCGGGGACAAGCGGACCCAGTACTTC
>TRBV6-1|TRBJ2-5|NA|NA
CASNRLAQYF
TGTGCCAGCAATAGGCTGGCCCAGTACTTC
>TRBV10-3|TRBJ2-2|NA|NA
CAMGWGQPNTGELFF
TGTGCCATGGGATGGGGACAACCGAACACCGGGGAGCTGTTTTTT
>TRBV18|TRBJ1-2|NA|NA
CASSQDERYGYTF
TGTGCCAGCTCACAAGACGAACGGTATGGCTACACCTTC
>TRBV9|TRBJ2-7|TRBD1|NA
CASSPTSGTEYEQYF
TGTGCCAGCAGCCCCACGTCAGGGACAGAATACGAGCAGTACTTC
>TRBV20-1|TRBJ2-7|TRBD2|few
CSASASGNYEQYF
TGCAGTGCTAGTGCTAGCGGGAACTACGAGCAGTACTTC
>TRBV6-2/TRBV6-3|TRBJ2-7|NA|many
CASSYQGAVLAENHSYEQYF
TGTGCCAGCAGTTACCAAGGCGCGGTCCTAGCCGAAAACCACTCCTACGAGCAGTACTTC
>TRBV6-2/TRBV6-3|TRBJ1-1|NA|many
CASVKNTEAFF
TGTGCCAGCGTTAAAAACACTGAAGCTTTCTTT
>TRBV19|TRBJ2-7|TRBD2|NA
CASSAPTSPTGYEQYF
TGTGCCAGTAGTGCTCCGACTAGCCCAACGGGTTACGAGCAGTACTTC
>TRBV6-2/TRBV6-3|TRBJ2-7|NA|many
CASSYIGGASYEQYF
TGTGCCAGCAGTTACATCGGGGGCGCCTCCTACGAGCAGTACTTC
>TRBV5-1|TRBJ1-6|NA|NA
CASSSYQASPLHF
TGCGCCAGCAGCTCATACCAGGCGTCACCCCTCCACTTT
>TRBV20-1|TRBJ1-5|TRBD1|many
CSATTGTGYQPQHF
TGCAGTGCTACTACCGGGACAGGGTATCAGCCCCAGCATTTT
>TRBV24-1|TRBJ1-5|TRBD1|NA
CATSGAGTGQDQPQHF
TGTGCCACCAGTGGGGCCGGGACAGGGCAAGATCAGCCCCAGCATTTT
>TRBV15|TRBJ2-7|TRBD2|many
CATSRATSPYEQYF
TGTGCCACCAGCAGAGCGACTAGCCCCTACGAGCAGTACTTC
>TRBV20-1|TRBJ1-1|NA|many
CSAPRGGTNTEAFF
TGCAGTGCTCCGCGTGGCGGGACTAACACTGAAGCTTTCTTT
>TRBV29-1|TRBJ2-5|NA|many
CSVEDRGETQYF
TGCAGCGTTGAAGATCGGGGAGAGACCCAGTACTTC
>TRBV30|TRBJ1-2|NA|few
CAWNRDLGGYTF
TGTGCCTGGAACAGGGATCTGGGCGGCTACACCTTC
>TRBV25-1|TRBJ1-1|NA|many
CASKGTSSEAFF
TGTGCCAGCAAAGGGACAAGTAGTGAAGCTTTCTTT
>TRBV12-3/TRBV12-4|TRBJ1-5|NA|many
CASSQWPKGNQPQHF
TGTGCCAGCAGTCAGTGGCCGAAAGGCAATCAGCCCCAGCATTTT
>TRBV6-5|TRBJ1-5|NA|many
CASSYYGVDQPQHF
TGTGCCAGCAGTTACTACGGGGTAGATCAGCCCCAGCATTTT
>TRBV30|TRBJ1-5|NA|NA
CAWSPGNQPQHF
TGTGCCTGGAGTCCAGGGAATCAGCCCCAGCATTTT
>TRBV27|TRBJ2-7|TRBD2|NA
CASRRILAGGPSYEQYF
TGTGCCAGCAGACGAATCCTAGCGGGAGGGCCTTCCTACGAGCAGTACTTC
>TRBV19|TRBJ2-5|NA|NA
CASSIPAGTQYF
TGTGCCAGTAGTATCCCTGCCGGGACCCAGTACTTC
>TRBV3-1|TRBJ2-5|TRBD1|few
CASSQGVGTGVGETQYF
TGTGCCAGCAGCCAAGGAGTGGGGACAGGGGTAGGAGAGACCCAGTACTTC
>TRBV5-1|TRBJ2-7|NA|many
CASSSLPGRGYEQYF
TGCGCCAGCAGCTCACTACCCGGGCGGGGATACGAGCAGTACTTC
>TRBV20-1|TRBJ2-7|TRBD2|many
CSSLSGNRVYEQYF
TGCAGCTCCCTTAGCGGGAATCGCGTCTACGAGCAGTACTTC
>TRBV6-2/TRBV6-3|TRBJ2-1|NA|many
CASSQYNEQFF
TGTGCCAGCAGTCAGTACAATGAGCAGTTCTTC
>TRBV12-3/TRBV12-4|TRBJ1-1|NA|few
CASSLRPQVEAFF
TGTGCCAGCAGTTTACGGCCCCAGGTTGAAGCTTTCTTT
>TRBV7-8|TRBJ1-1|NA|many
CASSLDLGVNTEAFF
TGTGCCAGCAGCTTAGATCTGGGGGTGAACACTGAAGCTTTCTTT
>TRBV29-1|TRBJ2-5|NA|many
CSAGVLGFGETQYF
TGCAGCGCTGGGGTCTTGGGGTTCGGAGAGACCCAGTACTTC
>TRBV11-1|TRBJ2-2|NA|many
CASSSRAANPSNTGELFF
TGTGCCAGCAGCTCCCGGGCCGCAAACCCCTCGAACACCGGGGAGCTGTTTTTT
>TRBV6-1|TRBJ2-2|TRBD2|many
CASQREGIGELFF
TGTGCCAGCCAACGGGAGGGGATCGGGGAGCTGTTTTTT